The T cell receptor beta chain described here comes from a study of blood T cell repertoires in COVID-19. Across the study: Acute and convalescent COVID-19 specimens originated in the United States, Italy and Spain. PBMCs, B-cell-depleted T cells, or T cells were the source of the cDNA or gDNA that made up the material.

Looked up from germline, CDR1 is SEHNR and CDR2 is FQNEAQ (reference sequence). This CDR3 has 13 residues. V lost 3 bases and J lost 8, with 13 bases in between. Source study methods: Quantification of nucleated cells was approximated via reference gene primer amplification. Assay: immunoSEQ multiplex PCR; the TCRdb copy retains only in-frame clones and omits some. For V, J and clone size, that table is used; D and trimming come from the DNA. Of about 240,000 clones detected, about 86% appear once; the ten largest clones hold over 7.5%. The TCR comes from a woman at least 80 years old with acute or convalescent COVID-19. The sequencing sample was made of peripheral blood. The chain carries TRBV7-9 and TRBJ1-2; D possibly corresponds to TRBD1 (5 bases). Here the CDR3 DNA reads TGTGCCAGCAGCTTTCCCCAGGGTGGCGGCTACACCTTC. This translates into CASSFPQGGGYTF.